This T cell receptor (beta chain) was retrieved from a study of cytomegalovirus exposure and HLA in healthy donors. Primers: 60 Vbeta forward and 13 Jbeta reverse. The repertoire was sequenced with immunoSEQ multiplex PCR; TCRdb's copy has only in-frame clones and lacks some. The repertoire holds about 190,000 clones, with roughly 77% as singletons. The germline gives CDR1 SGHRS, CDR2 YFSETQ. V was cut by 0 bases and J by 3 bases, with 9 bases left in between. The CDR3 extends over 14 amino acids. Turning to this clone: Other DNA sequences of this sample code for an identical CDR3.

Source material: PBMCs. The receptor was derived from a woman in her twenties or thirties in good health and CMV-seropositive. This chain joins TRBV5-1 and TRBJ2-5, with D perhaps TRBD2 (6 bases). This chain's CDR3 is CASSLVGGEETQYF. The CDR3 nucleotides are TGCGCCAGCAGCTTGGTTGGCGGGGAAGAGACCCAGTACTTC. The full variable domain, with the rest looked up from reference TRBV5-1 and TRBJ2-5, is KAGVTQTPRYLIKTRGQQVTLSCSPISGHRSVSWYQQTPGQGLQFLFEYFSETQRNKGNFPGRFSGRQFSNSRSEMNVSTLELGDSALYLCASSLVGGEETQYFGPGTRLLVL.